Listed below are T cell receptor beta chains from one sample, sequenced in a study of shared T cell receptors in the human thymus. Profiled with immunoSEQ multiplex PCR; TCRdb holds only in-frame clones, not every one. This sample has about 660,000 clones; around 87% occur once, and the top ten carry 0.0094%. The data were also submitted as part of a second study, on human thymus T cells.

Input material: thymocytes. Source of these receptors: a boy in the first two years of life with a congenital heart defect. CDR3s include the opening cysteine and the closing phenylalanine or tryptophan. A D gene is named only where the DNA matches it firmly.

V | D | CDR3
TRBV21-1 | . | CASRSRGDKNIQYF
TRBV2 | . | CASSGTVGILYGYTF
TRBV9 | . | CASSVGWGRGNIQYF
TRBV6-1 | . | CASMGGFLPQHF
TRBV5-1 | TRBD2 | CASSLAGTSGNYEQYF
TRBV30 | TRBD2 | CAWSVLLAGEYNEQFF
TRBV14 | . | CASSQDLTSPGSYNEQFF
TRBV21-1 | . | CASSKDADTYGYTF
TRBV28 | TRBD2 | CASSNRDYNYEQYF
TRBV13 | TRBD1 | CASSPTDRGHEQFF
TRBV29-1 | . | CSVGPKGDSYEQYF
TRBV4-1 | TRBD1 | CASSQTRGTGYYGYTF
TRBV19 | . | CASTNREGNVQPQHF
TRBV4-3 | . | CASSQDPLRLEANTEAFF
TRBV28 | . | CASSLASPRGAKNIQYF
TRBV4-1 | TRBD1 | CASSPQTGLYYF
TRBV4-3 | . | CASSQFDRGGAGELFF
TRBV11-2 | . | CASSQGGIPVQDTQYF
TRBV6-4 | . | CASSAGHLGGYTF
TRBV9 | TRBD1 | CASSVETGPYNEQFF
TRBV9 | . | CASSWDIRRSEQYF
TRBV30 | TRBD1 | CAWTSGSGSGTGVYEQYF
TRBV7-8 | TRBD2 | CASTPPASGNNEQFF
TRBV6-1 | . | CASSEAQGAYYGYTF
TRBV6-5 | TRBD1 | CASKGDRVYSPLHF
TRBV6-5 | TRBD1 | CASSSPGQGINEQFF